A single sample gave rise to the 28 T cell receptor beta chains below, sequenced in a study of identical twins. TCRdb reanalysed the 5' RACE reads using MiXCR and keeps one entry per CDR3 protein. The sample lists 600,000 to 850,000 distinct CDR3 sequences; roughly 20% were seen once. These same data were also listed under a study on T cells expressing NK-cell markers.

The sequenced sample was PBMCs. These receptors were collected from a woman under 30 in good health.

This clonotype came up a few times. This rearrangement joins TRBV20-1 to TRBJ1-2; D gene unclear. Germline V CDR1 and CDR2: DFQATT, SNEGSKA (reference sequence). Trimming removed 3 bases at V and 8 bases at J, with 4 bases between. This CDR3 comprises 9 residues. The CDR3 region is CSASVGYTF. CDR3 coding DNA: TGCAGTGCTAGTGTCGGCTACACCTTC.

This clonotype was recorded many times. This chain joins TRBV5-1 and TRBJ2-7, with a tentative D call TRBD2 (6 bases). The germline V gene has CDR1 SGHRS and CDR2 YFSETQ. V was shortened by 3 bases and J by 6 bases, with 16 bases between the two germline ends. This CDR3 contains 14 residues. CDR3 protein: CASSWGTPLGEQYF. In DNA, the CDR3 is TGCGCCAGCAGCTGGGGGACTCCTCTCGGCGAGCAGTACTTC.

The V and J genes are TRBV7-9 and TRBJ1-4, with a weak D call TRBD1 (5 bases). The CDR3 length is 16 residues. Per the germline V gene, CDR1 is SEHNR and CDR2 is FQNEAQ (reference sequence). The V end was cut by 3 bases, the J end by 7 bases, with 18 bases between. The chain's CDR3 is CASSLAFQGNGEKLFF. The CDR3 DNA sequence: TGTGCCAGCAGCTTGGCCTTTCAGGGTAATGGTGAAAAACTGTTTTTT.

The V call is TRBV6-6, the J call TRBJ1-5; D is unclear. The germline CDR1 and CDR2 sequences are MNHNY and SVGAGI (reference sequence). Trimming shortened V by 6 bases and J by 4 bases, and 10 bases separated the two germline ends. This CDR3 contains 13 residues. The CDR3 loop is CASSDRTNQPQHF. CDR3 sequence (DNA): TGTGCCAGCAGCGATAGGACGAATCAGCCCCAGCATTTT.

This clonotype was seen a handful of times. The CDR3 is CASSLTGEVYGYTF. For the CDR3, the DNA is TGTGCCAGCAGCTTAACAGGGGAGGTCTATGGCTACACCTTC. The chain is built from TRBV11-2 and TRBJ1-2, with 7 nucleotides matching TRBD1. CDR1 is SGHAT and CDR2 is FQNNGV in the germline V gene. There are 14 residues in the CDR3. V lost 2 bases and J lost 4; bases outside the gene matches: 4.

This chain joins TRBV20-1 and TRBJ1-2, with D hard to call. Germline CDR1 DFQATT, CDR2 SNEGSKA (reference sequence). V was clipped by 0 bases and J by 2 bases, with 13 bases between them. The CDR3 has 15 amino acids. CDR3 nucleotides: TGCAGTGCTAGAGACCCCCTGAACCTGAACTATGGCTACACCTTC. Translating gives CSARDPLNLNYGYTF.

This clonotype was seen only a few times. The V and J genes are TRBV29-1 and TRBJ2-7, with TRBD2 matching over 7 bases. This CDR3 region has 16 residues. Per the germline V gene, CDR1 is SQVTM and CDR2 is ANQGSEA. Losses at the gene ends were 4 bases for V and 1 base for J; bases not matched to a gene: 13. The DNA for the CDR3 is TGCAGCGTTGTCGTACTAGCGCGAAGACTTTCCTACGAGCAGTACTTC. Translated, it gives CSVVVLARRLSYEQYF.

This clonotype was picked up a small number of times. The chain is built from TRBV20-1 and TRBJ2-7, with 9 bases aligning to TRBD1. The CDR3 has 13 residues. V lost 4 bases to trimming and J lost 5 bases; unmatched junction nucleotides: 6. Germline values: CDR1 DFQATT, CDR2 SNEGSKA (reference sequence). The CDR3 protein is CSAKRTGDHEQYF. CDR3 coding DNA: TGCAGTGCTAAGAGGACAGGGGACCACGAGCAGTACTTC.

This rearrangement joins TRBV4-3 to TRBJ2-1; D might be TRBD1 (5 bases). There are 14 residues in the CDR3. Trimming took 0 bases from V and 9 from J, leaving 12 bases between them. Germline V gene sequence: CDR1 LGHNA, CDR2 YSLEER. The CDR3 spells CASSQDPRQGEQFF. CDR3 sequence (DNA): TGCGCCAGCAGCCAAGATCCCCGTCAGGGTGAGCAGTTCTTC.

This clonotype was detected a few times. In nucleotides, the CDR3 is TGTGCCAGCAGCTTAATCTCCTCAACTAATGAAAAACTGTTTTTT. This sequence encodes CASSLISSTNEKLFF. The V gene is TRBV7-9, the J gene TRBJ1-4; D is ambiguous. Germline values: CDR1 SEHNR, CDR2 FQNEAQ (reference sequence). CDR3 length equals 15 residues. V lost 2 bases and J lost 0, with 7 bases in between.

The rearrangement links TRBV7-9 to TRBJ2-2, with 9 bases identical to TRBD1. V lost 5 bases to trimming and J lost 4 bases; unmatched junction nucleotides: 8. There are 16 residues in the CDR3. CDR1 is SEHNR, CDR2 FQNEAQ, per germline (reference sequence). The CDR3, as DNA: TGTGCCAGCAGCGGGACAGGGAAATTCGGCACCGGGGAGCTGTTTTTT. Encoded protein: CASSGTGKFGTGELFF.

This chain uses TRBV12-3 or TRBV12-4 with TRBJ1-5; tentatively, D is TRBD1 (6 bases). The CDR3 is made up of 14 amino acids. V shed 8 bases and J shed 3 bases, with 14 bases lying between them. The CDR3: CASRDNRDNQPQHF. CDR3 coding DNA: TGTGCCAGCCGGGACAACAGGGACAATCAGCCCCAGCATTTT.

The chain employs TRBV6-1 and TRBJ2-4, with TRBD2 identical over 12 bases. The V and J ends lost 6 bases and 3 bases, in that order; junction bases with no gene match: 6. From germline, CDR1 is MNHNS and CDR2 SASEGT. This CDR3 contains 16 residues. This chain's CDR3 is CASRPSGGAGKNIQYF. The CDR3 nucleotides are TGTGCCAGCAGGCCTAGCGGGGGGGCAGGCAAAAACATTCAGTACTTC.

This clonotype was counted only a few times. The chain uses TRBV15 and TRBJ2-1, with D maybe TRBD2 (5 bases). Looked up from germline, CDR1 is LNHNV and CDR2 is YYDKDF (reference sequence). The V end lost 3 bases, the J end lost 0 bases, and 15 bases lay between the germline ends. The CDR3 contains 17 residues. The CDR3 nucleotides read TGTGCCACCAGCAGCCCTAGGACGGGGAGCTCCTACAATGAGCAGTTCTTC. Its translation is CATSSPRTGSSYNEQFF.

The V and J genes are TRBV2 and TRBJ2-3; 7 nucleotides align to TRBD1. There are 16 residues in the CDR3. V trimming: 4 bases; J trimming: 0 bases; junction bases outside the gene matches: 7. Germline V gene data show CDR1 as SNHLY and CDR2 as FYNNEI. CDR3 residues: CASSAAGTVSTDTQYF. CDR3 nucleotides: TGTGCCAGCAGTGCGGCCGGGACAGTGAGCACAGATACGCAGTATTTT.

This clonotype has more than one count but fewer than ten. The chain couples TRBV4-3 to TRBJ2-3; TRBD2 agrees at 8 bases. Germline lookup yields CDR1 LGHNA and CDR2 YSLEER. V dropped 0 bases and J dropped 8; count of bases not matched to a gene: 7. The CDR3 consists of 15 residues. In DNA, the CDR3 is TGCGCCAGCAGCCAAGAAGGAACGGGAGGGAGTACGCAGTATTTT. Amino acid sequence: CASSQEGTGGSTQYF.

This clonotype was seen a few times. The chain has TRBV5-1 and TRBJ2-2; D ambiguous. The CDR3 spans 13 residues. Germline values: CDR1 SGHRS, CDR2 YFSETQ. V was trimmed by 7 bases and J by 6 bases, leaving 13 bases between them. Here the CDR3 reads CASFARVPGELFF. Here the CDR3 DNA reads TGCGCCAGCTTCGCGAGAGTCCCCGGGGAGCTGTTTTTT.

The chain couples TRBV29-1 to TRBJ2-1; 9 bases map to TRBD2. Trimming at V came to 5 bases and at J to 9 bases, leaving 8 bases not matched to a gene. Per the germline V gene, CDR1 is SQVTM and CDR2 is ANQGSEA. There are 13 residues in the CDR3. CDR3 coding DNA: TGCAGCGTTCTAGCGGGGATACGTGGTGAGCAGTTCTTC. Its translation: CSVLAGIRGEQFF.

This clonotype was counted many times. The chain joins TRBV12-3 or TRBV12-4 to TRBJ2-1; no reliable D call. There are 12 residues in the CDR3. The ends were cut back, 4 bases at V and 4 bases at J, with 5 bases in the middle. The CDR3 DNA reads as TGTGCCAGCAGTTCCGTATACAATGAGCAGTTCTTC. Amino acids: CASSSVYNEQFF.

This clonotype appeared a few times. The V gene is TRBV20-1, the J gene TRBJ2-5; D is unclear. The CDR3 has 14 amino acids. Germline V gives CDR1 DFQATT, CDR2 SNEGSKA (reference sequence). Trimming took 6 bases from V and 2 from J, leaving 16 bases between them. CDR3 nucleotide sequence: TGCAGTGCCGCCCCGGTTGGGGTTCAAGAGACCCAGTACTTC. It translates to CSAAPVGVQETQYF.

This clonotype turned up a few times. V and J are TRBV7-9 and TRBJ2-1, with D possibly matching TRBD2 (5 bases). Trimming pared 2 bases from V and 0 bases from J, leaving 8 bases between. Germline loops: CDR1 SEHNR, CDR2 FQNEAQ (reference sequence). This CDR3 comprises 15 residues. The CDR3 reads CASSLRSGSYNEQFF. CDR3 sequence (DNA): TGTGCCAGCAGCTTAAGGAGCGGCTCCTACAATGAGCAGTTCTTC.

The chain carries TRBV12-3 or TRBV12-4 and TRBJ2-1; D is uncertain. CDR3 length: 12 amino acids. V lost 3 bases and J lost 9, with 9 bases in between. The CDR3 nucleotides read TGTGCCAGCAGTTTTAGGGATATTGAGCAGTTCTTC. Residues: CASSFRDIEQFF.

The CDR3 DNA sequence: TGTGCCAGCAGTTTAGGGCTAGCGGTCGTCGATACGCAGTATTTT. As protein: CASSLGLAVVDTQYF. The chain couples TRBV27 to TRBJ2-3; 7 positions agree with TRBD2. This CDR3 is 15 amino acids long. Germline V CDR1 and CDR2: MNHEY, SMNVEV (reference sequence). Germline trimming cut 2 bases from V and 6 bases from J; bases unmatched to any gene: 8.

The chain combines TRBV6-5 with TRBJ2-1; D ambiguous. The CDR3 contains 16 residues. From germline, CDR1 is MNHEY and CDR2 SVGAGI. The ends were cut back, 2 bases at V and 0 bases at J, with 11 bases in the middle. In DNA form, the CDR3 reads TGTGCCAGCAGTTACCCCTCCTTACCCTCCTACAATGAGCAGTTCTTC. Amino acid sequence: CASSYPSLPSYNEQFF.

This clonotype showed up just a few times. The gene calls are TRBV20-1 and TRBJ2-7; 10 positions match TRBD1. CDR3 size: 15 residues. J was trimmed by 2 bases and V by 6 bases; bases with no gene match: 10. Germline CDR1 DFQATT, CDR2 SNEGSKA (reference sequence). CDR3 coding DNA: TGCAGTGCCATAACCCGGGACAGGGGAGCCTACGAGCAGTACTTC. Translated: CSAITRDRGAYEQYF.

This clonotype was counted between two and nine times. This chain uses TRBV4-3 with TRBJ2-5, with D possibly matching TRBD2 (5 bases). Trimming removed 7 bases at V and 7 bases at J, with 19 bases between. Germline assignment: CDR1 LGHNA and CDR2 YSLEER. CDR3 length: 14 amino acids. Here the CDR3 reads CASIKAVGKGTQYF. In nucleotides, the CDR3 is TGCGCCAGCATCAAAGCGGTGGGGAAGGGGACCCAGTACTTC.

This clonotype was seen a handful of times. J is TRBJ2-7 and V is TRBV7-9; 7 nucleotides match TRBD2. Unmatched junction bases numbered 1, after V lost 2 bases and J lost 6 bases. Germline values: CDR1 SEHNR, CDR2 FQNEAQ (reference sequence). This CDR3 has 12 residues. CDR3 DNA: TGTGCCAGCAGCTTACTAGCGGCCGAGCAGTACTTC. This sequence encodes CASSLLAAEQYF.

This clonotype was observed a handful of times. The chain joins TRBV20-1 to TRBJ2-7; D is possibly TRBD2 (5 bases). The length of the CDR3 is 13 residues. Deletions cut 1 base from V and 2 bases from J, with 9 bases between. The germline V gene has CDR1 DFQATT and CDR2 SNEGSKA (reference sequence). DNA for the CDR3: TGCAGTGCTAGAGCTAGCCTAACCTACGAGCAGTACTTC. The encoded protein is CSARASLTYEQYF.